These T cell receptor beta chains were read from a single sample in a study of T cells in Graves' hyperthyroidism and ophthalmopathy. In TCRdb, the multiplex PCR reads were re-called with MiXCR into one record per CDR3 protein. The data contain fewer than 300,000 distinct CDR3 sequences, less than 30% of them seen just once; the ten biggest clones take up more than 25%. Specimen: blood. Every receptor here comes from a man in his forties with Graves' hyperthyroidism that later progressed to Graves' ophthalmopathy. Both conserved end residues are part of each CDR3. A D gene is named only where the DNA matches it firmly. A row's size may be missing; if present it is once, few, many or a size class.

v_gene: TRBV4-1; j_gene: TRBJ2-5; d_gene: -; abundance: many; CDR3aa: CASSQDQRETQYF; CDR3nt: TGCGCCAGCAGCCAAGATCAGCGAGAGACCCAGTACTTC
v_gene: TRBV11-2; j_gene: TRBJ2-2; d_gene: -; abundance: -; CDR3aa: CASSSGFPRELFF; CDR3nt: TGTGCCAGCAGCTCCGGATTTCCACGGGAGCTGTTTTTT
v_gene: TRBV2; j_gene: TRBJ1-5; d_gene: -; abundance: few; CDR3aa: CASGGVNQPQHF; CDR3nt: TGTGCCAGCGGGGGGGTAAATCAGCCCCAGCATTTT
v_gene: TRBV28; j_gene: TRBJ2-7; d_gene: -; abundance: -; CDR3aa: CASRSQGPGYEQYF; CDR3nt: TGTGCCAGCAGGTCGCAGGGGCCAGGCTACGAGCAGTACTTC
v_gene: TRBV6-2/TRBV6-3; j_gene: TRBJ2-7; d_gene: -; abundance: -; CDR3aa: CAGGHVWNEQYF; CDR3nt: TGTGCCGGAGGACACGTTTGGAACGAGCAGTACTTC
v_gene: TRBV7-3; j_gene: TRBJ2-7; d_gene: -; abundance: -; CDR3aa: CASSRTGTGSYEQYF; CDR3nt: TGTGCCAGCAGCCGAACCGGGACTGGGAGTTACGAGCAGTACTTC
v_gene: TRBV6-2/TRBV6-3; j_gene: TRBJ2-2; d_gene: TRBD2; abundance: -; CDR3aa: CASSAGGPPTGELFF; CDR3nt: TGTGCCAGCAGCGCGGGGGGCCCTCCCACCGGGGAGCTGTTTTTT
v_gene: TRBV4-1; j_gene: TRBJ1-1; d_gene: TRBD1; abundance: many; CDR3aa: CASTQDRIRTEAFF; CDR3nt: TGCGCCAGCACCCAGGACAGGATCCGGACTGAAGCTTTCTTT
v_gene: TRBV10-3; j_gene: TRBJ2-5; d_gene: -; abundance: many; CDR3aa: CAISAQGGAGEAETQYF; CDR3nt: TGTGCCATCAGTGCCCAAGGAGGGGCAGGGGAGGCCGAGACCCAGTACTTC
v_gene: TRBV18; j_gene: TRBJ2-7; d_gene: -; abundance: many; CDR3aa: CASSPSASREVQYF; CDR3nt: TGTGCCAGCTCACCATCGGCCTCGAGGGAGGTGCAGTACTTC
v_gene: TRBV6-5; j_gene: TRBJ1-1; d_gene: -; abundance: many; CDR3aa: CASSYIGVNTEAFF; CDR3nt: TGTGCCAGCAGTTACATAGGGGTGAACACTGAAGCTTTCTTT
v_gene: TRBV20-1; j_gene: TRBJ1-5; d_gene: -; abundance: once; CDR3aa: CSARVPGDKPQHF; CDR3nt: TGCAGTGCTAGAGTACCCGGGGACAAGCCCCAGCATTTT
v_gene: TRBV28; j_gene: TRBJ1-1; d_gene: -; abundance: -; CDR3aa: CASNGQPNTEAFF; CDR3nt: TGTGCCAGTAATGGACAGCCGAACACTGAAGCTTTCTTT